Detailed here is one T cell receptor (beta chain). The antigen is unknown. Tumor areas were macrodissected from roughly five deparaffinized, unstained 9 to 10 um sections guided by marked H&E slides. Clones were read by immunoSEQ multiplex PCR, and TCRdb kept only the in-frame ones, dropping some. The table records approximately 980 clones, roughly 90% of them present only once. The data are from a study of T cells in lung cancer brain metastases. Study-wide points: Few clones were shared between paired lesions (mean Morisita roughly 0.23); most were lesion-specific.

The receptor was derived from a woman aged 50 to 60 with non-small cell lung cancer. Sequencing was performed on tumor tissue from the primary lung tumor.

The DNA of the CDR3 is TGTGCCAGCTCACCCGGAGCTAAAAGGGATCGGACCGGGGAGCTGTTTTTT. Translation gives CASSPGAKRDRTGELFF. The chain employs TRBV18 and TRBJ2-2; D gene uncertain. The CDR3 spans 17 residues. V was cut by 3 bases and J by 5 bases, with 19 bases left in between. In germline, CDR1 is KGHSH, CDR2 LQKENI.